The rows below give T cell receptor beta chains drawn from one sample of a study of T cell responses to AZD1222 COVID-19 vaccine. Repertoires were generated with immunoSEQ multiplex PCR, while TCRdb's copy carries only in-frame clones and drops some. The sample carries tens of thousands of clones, about four fifths recorded once. The starting material was peripheral blood, obtained on day 0 of AZD1222 vaccination. These receptors were obtained from an adult in good health. Both conserved end residues are part of each CDR3. Fields, in order: J gene, V gene, D gene, clone size, CDR3 DNA, CDR3 protein. A D gene is named only where the DNA matches it firmly. Clone size is given for some rows only: seen once, a few or many times, or a class if the clone is expanded.

>TRBJ2-3|TRBV7-2|TRBD2|once
TGTGCCAGCAGCTCCCGAGCGGGGGGTAGCACAGATACGCAGTATTTT
CASSSRAGGSTDTQYF
>TRBJ2-5|TRBV9|-|-
TGTGCCAGCAACGTGGGGCTGGGGGAGACCCAGTACTTC
CASNVGLGETQYF
>TRBJ1-4|TRBV9|-|-
TGTGCCAGCAGCGTAGACGGGGAAAAACTGTTTTTT
CASSVDGEKLFF
>TRBJ1-1|TRBV11-3|-|-
TGTGCCAGCAGCGGCAGGATGGAGTACACTGAAGCTTTCTTT
CASSGRMEYTEAFF
>TRBJ1-2|TRBV5-4|-|-
TGTGCCAGCAGCACACCAAGAGGACAGAACTATGGCTACACCTTC
CASSTPRGQNYGYTF
>TRBJ1-2|TRBV29-1|TRBD1|-
TGCAGCGTGCGACAGGGTCACGATGGCTACACCTTC
CSVRQGHDGYTF
>TRBJ1-4|TRBV5-4|-|-
TGTGCCAGCAGCTTGGGAGGGCAGGGCGACGAAAAACTGTTTTTT
CASSLGGQGDEKLFF
>TRBJ2-2|TRBV4-1|TRBD1|-
TGCGCCAGCAGCCAAGCCGGGACAGAGAACACCGGGGAGCTGTTTTTT
CASSQAGTENTGELFF
>TRBJ2-3|TRBV7-9|-|few
TGTGCCAGCACGCCTGAGGTCAGCACAGATACGCAGTATTTT
CASTPEVSTDTQYF
>TRBJ2-1|TRBV15|TRBD2|-
TGTGCCACCAGCAGAGTGGGACTAGCCCCCGATGAGTTCTTC
CATSRVGLAPDEFF
>TRBJ2-7|TRBV7-9|-|-
TGTGCCAGCAGCAGAGGAACCCCCTACGAGCAGTACTTC
CASSRGTPYEQYF
>TRBJ2-5|TRBV7-7|-|-
TGTGCTAGCAGCCCCATCGGGGCCTACCAAGAGACCCAGTACTTC
CASSPIGAYQETQYF
>TRBJ2-1|TRBV5-1|TRBD2|once
TGCGCCAGCAGCCCTCGACTAGCGGGGTCCTACAATGAGCAGTTCTTC
CASSPRLAGSYNEQFF
>TRBJ2-7|TRBV9|-|-
TGTGCCAGCAGCCCCCCCTCCTACGAGCAGTACTTC
CASSPPSYEQYF
>TRBJ1-2|TRBV7-2|TRBD1|-
TGTGCCAGCAGAGGGGGATTGGGGACAGGAGCATTCTATGGCTACACCTTC
CASRGGLGTGAFYGYTF
>TRBJ2-7|TRBV27|-|-
TGTGCCAGCAGCCCCCGGGATACCCTCTACGAGCAGTACTTC
CASSPRDTLYEQYF
>TRBJ2-5|TRBV3-1/TRBV3-2|TRBD2|once
TGTGCCAGCAGCCTGACCAGCGGGGGGGCTGCGACCCAGTACTTC
CASSLTSGGAATQYF
>TRBJ1-6|TRBV7-2|TRBD1|-
TGTGCCAGCAGCTCAACAGGGGGTTATTCACCCCTCCACTTT
CASSSTGGYSPLHF
>TRBJ2-7|TRBV6-2/TRBV6-3|-|-
TGTGCCAGCAGTTACCAGAGACAGCTCAACGAGCAGTACTTC
CASSYQRQLNEQYF
>TRBJ2-7|TRBV7-8|-|-
TGTGCCAGCAGCTTAGAAACAGGGCCTTACGAGCAGTACTTC
CASSLETGPYEQYF
>TRBJ1-6|TRBV29-1|-|-
TGCAGCGTTGCTCCAGGCGAGAATTCACCCATCCACTTT
CSVAPGENSPIHF
>TRBJ1-1|TRBV11-3|-|medium-sized
TGTGCCAGCAGCCACGGAACTGAAGCTTTCTTT
CASSHGTEAFF